This T cell receptor (beta chain) was documented in a study of T-cell memory formation after mild COVID-19 (dated by TCRdb to about 2021). About the full investigation: TCR sequence clusters from the two donors were found to be largely donor specific. Longitudinal TCRalpha and TCRbeta repertoire sequencing tracked T-cell clones expanding and contracting after mild COVID-19 in a couple of donors. The cohort was made up of two young adult volunteers, one female and one male, who were previously healthy.

Paper-wide results and their limitations: The study covered only a couple of mild cases, and larger cohorts including severe cases with pre-infection samples were considered necessary. Some responding clones were detected in pre-infection memory, which suggested that pre-existing cross-reactive memory T cells had joined the SARS-CoV-2 response. SARS-CoV-2 specificity of the second-wave clones peaking on day 37 was not confirmed. From day 15 to 85, contracting clones showed balanced CD4/CD8 phenotypes, whereas a second wave of clones that expanded from day 15 to 37 leaned towards CD4+. Contracting CD4+ clones appeared mostly in the CM and EM memory subsets, whereas CD8+ clones were enriched in EMRA.

TCRdb names Illumina NovaSeq 6000 as the instrument used. TCRalpha and TCRbeta cDNA libraries were constructed by 5'RACE with constant-segment primers, with sample barcodes and unique molecular identifiers being introduced. RNA was extracted from every sample with Trizol reagent. The libraries were amplified in two PCR steps, and the second step added a second sample barcode and Illumina TruSeq adapters. Libraries were sequenced on an Illumina NovaSeq with 2 x 150 bp paired-end reads. The study's own analysis went as follows. Reads were demultiplexed and collapsed into UMI-guided consensus sequences with migec v1.2.7. With mixcr v2.1.11, UMI consensuses were aligned to TRA and TRB V and J templates and assembled into clonotypes. A clonotype was counted as expanded or contracted only when both edgeR and NoisET called the clonotype significant, with the noise models trained on biological replicates. edgeR calls used a false discovery rate-adjusted p below 0.01 and a log2 fold-change threshold of 1. As an exploratory analysis of dynamics, max-normalized trajectories of the 1000 most abundant clonotypes were examined with PCA combined with hierarchical clustering. Separately sequenced CD4+ and CD8+ repertoires were used to assign the CD4 or CD8 phenotype of responding clones. In-frame beta chains were kept once TCRdb had trimmed the public reads at Q25 with fastp and called clones with MiXCR. Under each unique CDR3 protein, matching rows form one entry showing the most common genes and DNA. Clone size and V and J calls follow TCRdb, not the original study. The sample yields around 390,000 distinct CDR3 sequences; roughly 15% were counted once. The ten largest make up approximately 21% of the sample.

This clonotype was detected only a few times. The clone's antigen remains unknown. No base quality values were provided; no much bigger clone lies one nucleotide off. Ficoll-Paque density gradient centrifugation was used to isolate PBMCs. The sample taken for sequencing was PBMCs or a T cell subset sorted from them (not recorded which). The receptor comes from a man younger than 35 who had mild COVID-19 (a few samples of this study predate the infection). The sample titles of this study are shuffled in the database, so cell type and time point are left out; the donor was told from shared clones.

Here the CDR3 is given as CASSPRTFYNEQFF. The nucleotide sequence is given as TGTGCCAGCAGTCCCAGGACTTTTTACAATGAGCAGTTCTTC. This chain joins TRBV12-3 or TRBV12-4 to TRBJ2-1, with TRBD2 tentatively as D gene (5 bases match). The germline ends are 12 bases apart after V is trimmed by 5 bases and J by 4 bases. The CDR3 spans 14 residues, from the cysteine through the phenylalanine. Only the CDR3 portion is preserved as DNA: 42 bases, with reading frame beginning at the first base.